Listed below are T cell receptor beta chains from one sample, sequenced in a study of Ad26.COV2.S vaccination and SARS-CoV-2 variants. TCRdb keeps only in-frame clones here, not all; method: immunoSEQ multiplex PCR. Of approximately 240,000 clones listed, over 75% are singletons. Sequences were derived from peripheral blood, sampled in a trial of Ad26.COV2.S vaccine versus placebo. The receptor source for this set is a person aged 18-65 years who received the Ad26.COV2.S COVID-19 vaccine or a placebo. Each CDR3 is given with its conserved first and last residue. The D gene is left open where the match is weak. Clone size is given for some rows only: seen once, a few or many times, or a class if the clone is expanded.

V: TRBV7-8
J: TRBJ1-2
D: TRBD1
size: NA
CDR3: CASRTLGGQGTNYGYTF
DNA: TGTGCCAGCAGAACTCTAGGGGGACAGGGTACTAACTATGGCTACACCTTC

V: TRBV4-1
J: TRBJ2-1
D: NA
size: NA
CDR3: CASSQDSNYNEQFF
DNA: TGCGCCAGCAGCCAAGATTCCAACTACAATGAGCAGTTCTTC

V: TRBV29-1
J: TRBJ1-2
D: TRBD1
size: NA
CDR3: CSVDRRTGFSEYGYTF
DNA: TGCAGCGTTGATCGTCGGACAGGGTTCTCCGAATATGGCTACACCTTC

V: TRBV3-1/TRBV3-2
J: TRBJ1-1
D: TRBD1
size: NA
CDR3: CASSSPTGGWNTEAFF
DNA: TGTGCCAGCAGCTCACCGACAGGGGGCTGGAACACTGAAGCTTTCTTT

V: TRBV5-1
J: TRBJ2-4
D: TRBD1
size: NA
CDR3: CASSRTGTEENIQYF
DNA: TGCGCCAGCAGCCGGACCGGGACAGAAGAAAACATTCAGTACTTC

V: TRBV28
J: TRBJ2-5
D: TRBD2
size: NA
CDR3: CASSPRLAGVSETQYF
DNA: TGTGCCAGCAGTCCTAGACTAGCGGGGGTATCAGAGACCCAGTACTTC

V: TRBV29-1
J: TRBJ2-7
D: NA
size: once
CDR3: CSVDVGYEQYF
DNA: TGCAGCGTTGATGTAGGCTACGAGCAGTACTTC

V: TRBV20-1
J: TRBJ1-1
D: NA
size: NA
CDR3: CSASSGAAARDTEAFF
DNA: TGCAGTGCTAGTAGCGGGGCCGCAGCGCGGGACACTGAAGCTTTCTTT

V: TRBV28
J: TRBJ2-5
D: NA
size: once
CDR3: CASSLAGVQETQYF
DNA: TGTGCCAGCAGTTTGGCAGGGGTCCAAGAGACCCAGTACTTC

V: TRBV29-1
J: TRBJ1-1
D: NA
size: once
CDR3: CSGRTPLKDTEAFF
DNA: TGCAGCGGCCGGACCCCACTAAAAGACACTGAAGCTTTCTTT

V: TRBV12-5
J: TRBJ2-3
D: TRBD2
size: NA
CDR3: CASGLTRSGRMDTDTQYF
DNA: TGTGCTAGTGGTTTGACGAGGAGCGGGAGGATGGATACAGATACGCAGTATTTT

V: TRBV5-1
J: TRBJ2-1
D: TRBD2
size: NA
CDR3: CASSFAGGGTPYNEQFF
DNA: TGCGCCAGCAGCTTTGCTGGGGGGGGGACCCCCTACAATGAGCAGTTCTTC

V: TRBV24-1
J: TRBJ2-2
D: TRBD2
size: NA
CDR3: CATSDLKLAGQYTGELFF
DNA: TGTGCCACCAGTGATTTGAAACTAGCGGGCCAGTACACCGGGGAGCTGTTTTTT

V: TRBV5-1
J: TRBJ2-1
D: NA
size: NA
CDR3: CASSFLGGSYNEQFF
DNA: TGCGCCAGCAGCTTTCTGGGGGGATCCTACAATGAGCAGTTCTTC

V: TRBV9
J: TRBJ2-1
D: NA
size: NA
CDR3: CASSVHRTGLSSYNEQFF
DNA: TGTGCCAGCAGCGTCCATAGGACTGGTTTGAGCTCCTACAATGAGCAGTTCTTC

V: TRBV18
J: TRBJ1-2
D: NA
size: NA
CDR3: CASSPPAAGYYGYTF
DNA: TGTGCCAGCTCACCACCGGCGGCAGGATATTATGGCTACACCTTC

V: TRBV15
J: TRBJ2-3
D: NA
size: NA
CDR3: CATSREPADTQYF
DNA: TGTGCCACCAGCAGAGAACCGGCAGATACGCAGTATTTT

V: TRBV10-3
J: TRBJ1-6
D: NA
size: NA
CDR3: CAISESYNSPLHF
DNA: TGTGCCATCAGTGAATCCTATAATTCACCCCTCCACTTT

V: TRBV19
J: TRBJ1-4
D: NA
size: NA
CDR3: CASSFPGDGEKLFF
DNA: TGTGCCAGTAGTTTTCCAGGGGATGGCGAAAAACTGTTTTTT

V: TRBV4-3
J: TRBJ2-7
D: NA
size: NA
CDR3: CASSQDVGQGISYEQYF
DNA: TGCGCCAGCAGCCAAGATGTCGGCCAGGGGATTTCCTACGAGCAGTACTTC

V: TRBV23-1
J: TRBJ1-5
D: NA
size: NA
CDR3: CASSQSGDQLGTIHHSNQPQHF
DNA: TGCGCCAGCAGTCAATCGGGTGATCAACTAGGGACCATACATCATAGCAATCAGCCCCAGCATTTT

V: TRBV28
J: TRBJ1-2
D: TRBD1
size: NA
CDR3: CASSLWGRGRANYGYTF
DNA: TGTGCCAGCAGTTTATGGGGCAGGGGGAGAGCTAACTATGGCTACACCTTC

V: TRBV7-8
J: TRBJ2-1
D: TRBD2
size: NA
CDR3: CASSLTSGRLDEQFF
DNA: TGTGCCAGCAGCTTAACTAGCGGGAGGTTAGATGAGCAGTTCTTC

V: TRBV10-3
J: TRBJ1-2
D: NA
size: NA
CDR3: CAIRARDSSLYTF
DNA: TGTGCCATCAGAGCCCGGGACTCAAGTCTATACACCTTC

V: TRBV27
J: TRBJ2-3
D: NA
size: NA
CDR3: CASSYPLGHTQYF
DNA: TGTGCCAGCAGTTACCCCCTTGGGCATACGCAGTATTTT

V: TRBV7-2
J: TRBJ1-6
D: NA
size: NA
CDR3: CASSLVTYSPLHF
DNA: TGTGCCAGCAGCTTAGTTACGTATTCACCCCTCCACTTT

V: TRBV27
J: TRBJ2-7
D: TRBD2
size: NA
CDR3: CASSLGLAGRIYEQYF
DNA: TGTGCCAGCAGTCTAGGACTAGCGGGAAGGATATACGAGCAGTACTTC

V: TRBV11-1
J: TRBJ1-3
D: NA
size: NA
CDR3: CASSLQDAGNTIYF
DNA: TGTGCCAGCAGCCTCCAGGACGCCGGAAACACCATATATTTT

V: TRBV14
J: TRBJ2-3
D: NA
size: NA
CDR3: CASSQWGDTQYF
DNA: TGTGCCAGCAGCCAATGGGGGGATACGCAGTATTTT

V: TRBV2
J: TRBJ2-3
D: NA
size: NA
CDR3: CASSYSPGADTQYF
DNA: TGTGCCAGCAGTTATAGTCCAGGAGCAGATACGCAGTATTTT

V: TRBV27
J: TRBJ2-5
D: TRBD2
size: NA
CDR3: CASSLRAGGPETQYF
DNA: TGTGCCAGCAGTTTAAGGGCGGGGGGGCCGGAGACCCAGTACTTC

V: TRBV4-3
J: TRBJ2-5
D: NA
size: NA
CDR3: CASSQGTRDGETQYF
DNA: TGCGCCAGCAGCCAAGGAACGAGAGATGGAGAGACCCAGTACTTC

V: TRBV6-4
J: TRBJ2-5
D: TRBD1
size: NA
CDR3: CASRHRGKGVRETQYF
DNA: TGTGCCAGCAGACACAGGGGGAAGGGGGTCAGAGAGACCCAGTACTTC

V: TRBV28
J: TRBJ1-4
D: NA
size: NA
CDR3: CASTTGDRTNEKLFF
DNA: TGTGCCAGCACGACGGGGGATAGAACTAATGAAAAACTGTTTTTT

V: TRBV11-2
J: TRBJ1-1
D: TRBD1
size: NA
CDR3: CASSGGLSRGIETEAFF
DNA: TGTGCCAGCAGCGGAGGTCTCAGCAGGGGGATTGAGACTGAAGCTTTCTTT

V: TRBV25-1
J: TRBJ2-7
D: TRBD1
size: NA
CDR3: CASSDFGQGNEQYF
DNA: TGTGCCAGCAGTGATTTCGGACAGGGTAACGAGCAGTACTTC

V: TRBV6-6
J: TRBJ2-7
D: NA
size: NA
CDR3: CASSYSSEGDYEQYF
DNA: TGTGCCAGCAGTTACTCAAGCGAGGGAGACTACGAGCAGTACTTC

V: TRBV4-1
J: TRBJ2-3
D: NA
size: NA
CDR3: CAVRGPSGPQADTQYF
DNA: TGCGCCGTACGAGGGCCCAGCGGGCCCCAGGCAGATACGCAGTATTTT

V: TRBV5-6
J: TRBJ2-3
D: NA
size: NA
CDR3: CASSLPYTDTQYF
DNA: TGTGCCAGCAGCTTGCCCTACACAGATACGCAGTATTTT

V: TRBV7-8
J: TRBJ1-3
D: NA
size: NA
CDR3: CASSLAARGGDCSGNTIYF
DNA: TGTGCCAGCAGCTTAGCGGCGAGGGGGGGCGACTGCTCTGGAAACACCATATATTTT

V: TRBV12-3/TRBV12-4
J: TRBJ1-2
D: NA
size: NA
CDR3: CASSHRRLGGYTF
DNA: TGTGCCAGCAGTCATCGGAGGCTTGGCGGCTACACCTTC

V: TRBV12-5
J: TRBJ2-2
D: NA
size: NA
CDR3: CASGFGSGDHTGELFF
DNA: TGTGCTAGTGGTTTTGGTTCAGGGGATCACACCGGGGAGCTGTTTTTT

V: TRBV9
J: TRBJ1-1
D: NA
size: NA
CDR3: CASSPPLRGGGNTEAFF
DNA: TGTGCCAGCAGCCCACCACTCAGGGGAGGGGGAAACACTGAAGCTTTCTTT

V: TRBV11-2
J: TRBJ2-2
D: NA
size: NA
CDR3: CASSYGGNTGELFF
DNA: TGTGCCAGCAGCTATGGGGGAAACACCGGGGAGCTGTTTTTT

V: TRBV7-2
J: TRBJ1-5
D: NA
size: NA
CDR3: CASSLSSGFTHQPQHF
DNA: TGTGCCAGCAGCTTAAGCTCCGGGTTTACTCATCAGCCCCAGCATTTT

V: TRBV19
J: TRBJ2-1
D: NA
size: NA
CDR3: CASSIGRTQPYNEQFF
DNA: TGTGCCAGTAGTATAGGGAGGACACAACCCTACAATGAGCAGTTCTTC

V: TRBV5-6
J: TRBJ2-4
D: TRBD1
size: NA
CDR3: CASSLFRQGVDKNIQYF
DNA: TGTGCCAGCAGCTTGTTTAGGCAGGGGGTGGACAAAAACATTCAGTACTTC

V: TRBV19
J: TRBJ2-3
D: TRBD1
size: NA
CDR3: CASSRPWDRLTLEDTQYF
DNA: TGTGCCAGTAGTCGACCTTGGGACAGACTCACCCTGGAGGATACGCAGTATTTT

V: TRBV29-1
J: TRBJ2-3
D: NA
size: NA
CDR3: CSVAGRNTDTQYF
DNA: TGCAGCGTTGCTGGACGGAATACAGATACGCAGTATTTT

V: TRBV2
J: TRBJ1-1
D: NA
size: NA
CDR3: CASSEVGMGTEAFF
DNA: TGTGCCAGCAGTGAAGTGGGCATGGGCACTGAAGCTTTCTTT